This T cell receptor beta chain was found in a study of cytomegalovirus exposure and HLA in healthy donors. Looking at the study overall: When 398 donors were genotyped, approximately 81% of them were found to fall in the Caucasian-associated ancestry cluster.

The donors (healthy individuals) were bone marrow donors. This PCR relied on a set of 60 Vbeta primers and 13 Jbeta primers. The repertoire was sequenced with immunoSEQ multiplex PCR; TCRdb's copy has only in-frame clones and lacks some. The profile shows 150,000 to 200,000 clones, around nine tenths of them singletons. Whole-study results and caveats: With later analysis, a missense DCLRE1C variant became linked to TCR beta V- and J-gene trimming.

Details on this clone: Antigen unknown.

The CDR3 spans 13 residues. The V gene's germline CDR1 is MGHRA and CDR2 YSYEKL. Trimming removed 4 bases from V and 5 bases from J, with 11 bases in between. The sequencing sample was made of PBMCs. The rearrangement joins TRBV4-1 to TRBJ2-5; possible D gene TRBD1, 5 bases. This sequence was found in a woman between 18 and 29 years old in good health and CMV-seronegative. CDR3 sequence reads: CASSLTVSETQYF. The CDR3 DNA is TGCGCCAGCAGCCTGACAGTTTCGGAGACCCAGTACTTC.